These 6 T cell receptor beta chains originate from one sample sequenced in a study of T cells in women clearing cervical HPV infection. TCRdb keeps only in-frame clones here, not all; method: immunoSEQ multiplex PCR. There are 20,000 to 25,000 clones in the sample, with over 7.5% held by the top ten. The source material was blood buffy coat. The receptor set was obtained from a woman aged 18 to 75 with a cervical HPV16 infection that either progressed to CIN3+ or cleared (not recorded which).

A remark on this clone: The read comes to an end 3 residues before the CDR3 does, leaving the germline J gene to fill in the end. This chain links TRBV7-2 with TRBJ1-2; TRBD1 might be the D (5 bases). CDR3 size: 14 residues. Germline assignment: CDR1 SGHTA and CDR2 FQGNSA. CDR3 sequence reads: CASSLGPGSNGYTF. The covered CDR3 bases are TGTGCCAGCAGCTTAGGACCAGGGAGTAACGGC.

Worth noting for this clone: The sequence runs out 3 residues before the end of the CDR3; the remainder is reconstructed from the germline J gene. V is TRBV19 and J is TRBJ2-7; TRBD2 matches 7 bases. The germline gives CDR1 LNHDA, CDR2 SQIVND (reference sequence). The CDR3 runs to 17 residues. Unmatched junction bases numbered 17, after V lost 7 bases and J lost 2 bases. CDR3 DNA, as far as it was read: TGTGCCAGTACCATTATTGGCGGGGGAGAAGTACCCTACGAG. This gives the protein CASTIIGGGEVPYE. The whole CDR3 protein reads CASTIIGGGEVPYEQYF.

On this clone itself: The read is 3 residues too short to cover the CDR3 end, so that end is filled in from the germline J gene. V usage is TRBV14 and J usage is TRBJ2-3; 8 bases map to TRBD2. The CDR3 loop spans 17 amino acids. Losses at the gene ends were 4 bases for V and 3 bases for J; bases not matched to a gene: 12. Germline assignment: CDR1 SGHDN and CDR2 FVKESK. CDR3 protein: CASSRSGRGGRTDTQYF. The part of the CDR3 DNA that was read is TGTGCCAGCAGCCGCAGTGGACGGGGGGGCCGGACAGATACG. Filled out from reference TRBV14 and TRBJ2-3, the complete variable domain reads EAGVTQFPSHSVIEKGQTVTLRCDPISGHDNLYWYRRVMGKEIKFLLHFVKESKQDESGMPNNRFLAERTGGTYSTLKVQPAELEDSGVYFCASSRSGRGGRTDTQYFGPGTRLTVL.

To note about this clone: The CDR3 end is not reached by the read, which stops 3 residues before it; the germline J gene fills it in. V gene TRBV7-9 combines with J gene TRBJ1-6; possibly TRBD1 for D (6 bases). In germline, CDR1 is SEHNR, CDR2 FQNEAQ (reference sequence). This CDR3 is built from 14 residues. Trimming removed 4 bases from V and 8 bases from J, with 12 bases in between. The sequenced CDR3 bases are TGTGCCAGCAGCTGGAGGGGGAATTATTCACCC. It is translated as CASSWRGNYSP. The whole CDR3 protein is CASSWRGNYSPLHF. The full variable domain, with the rest looked up from reference TRBV7-9 and TRBJ1-6, is DTGVSQNPRHKITKRGQNVTFRCDPISEHNRLYWYRQTLGQGPEFLTYFQNEAQLEKSRLLSDRFSAERPKGSFSTLEIQRTEQGDSAMYLCASSWRGNYSPLHFGNGTRLTVT.

On this clone itself: The CDR3 end falls 3 residues outside the read, so it is completed with the germline J gene. This sequence joins TRBV12-3 or TRBV12-4 and TRBJ1-5, with D possibly TRBD1 on 6 matching bases. This CDR3 has 13 residues. Trimming stripped 5 bases from V and 7 bases from J, with 12 bases between. The CDR3 spells CASSVIRGQPQHF. The CDR3 bases that were read are TGTGCCAGCAGTGTAATCAGGGGCCAGCCC.

Notes on this clone: The sequenced fragment ends 3 residues before the CDR3 boundary, so the rest is inferred from the germline J gene. The gene calls are TRBV5-1 and TRBJ2-1, with TRBD2 matching 7 bases. The ends lost 1 base at V and 5 bases at J; junction bases unmatched: 6. Germline values: CDR1 SGHRS, CDR2 YFSETQ. There are 15 residues in the CDR3. This chain's CDR3 is CASSLWAGEDNEQFF. CDR3 DNA (partial): TGCGCCAGCAGCTTGTGGGCGGGGGAAGACAATGAG.